This TCR beta chain was profiled in a study of T cells in Graves' hyperthyroidism and ophthalmopathy. Study at large: Prior to any treatment, at the point of initial diagnosis, peripheral blood was collected. Study results and caveats: Peripheral blood also featured most of the thyroid clonotypes expanded above 0.001. A 13 V-J model separated ophthalmopathy from stable hyperthyroidism.

This clonotype was counted ten times or more. The antigen is unknown. At one end, the junction sequence differs from germline, possibly due to a read error. From more than 9 ml of fresh peripheral blood, PBMCs were isolated. CDR3 length: 13 residues. Germline V gene sequence: CDR1 MNHNS, CDR2 SASEGT. RNA transcripts gave rise to amplified TCR beta CDR3 regions. The primer set for the first-round RT-PCR of the TCR CDR3 was HTBI. TCRdb reprocessed the multiplex PCR reads via MiXCR and lists one record per CDR3 protein. The table records 450,000 to 550,000 distinct CDR3 sequences, about 24% of them present only once.

The sequence derives from a woman aged 25 to 45 with Graves' ophthalmopathy. The chain recombines TRBV6-1 with TRBJ1-1, with no clear D. The sequenced sample was blood. The CDR3 sequence: CASSDLLNTEAFF. For the CDR3, the DNA is TGTGCCAGCAGTGACCTTCTGAATACTGAAGCTTTCTTT.